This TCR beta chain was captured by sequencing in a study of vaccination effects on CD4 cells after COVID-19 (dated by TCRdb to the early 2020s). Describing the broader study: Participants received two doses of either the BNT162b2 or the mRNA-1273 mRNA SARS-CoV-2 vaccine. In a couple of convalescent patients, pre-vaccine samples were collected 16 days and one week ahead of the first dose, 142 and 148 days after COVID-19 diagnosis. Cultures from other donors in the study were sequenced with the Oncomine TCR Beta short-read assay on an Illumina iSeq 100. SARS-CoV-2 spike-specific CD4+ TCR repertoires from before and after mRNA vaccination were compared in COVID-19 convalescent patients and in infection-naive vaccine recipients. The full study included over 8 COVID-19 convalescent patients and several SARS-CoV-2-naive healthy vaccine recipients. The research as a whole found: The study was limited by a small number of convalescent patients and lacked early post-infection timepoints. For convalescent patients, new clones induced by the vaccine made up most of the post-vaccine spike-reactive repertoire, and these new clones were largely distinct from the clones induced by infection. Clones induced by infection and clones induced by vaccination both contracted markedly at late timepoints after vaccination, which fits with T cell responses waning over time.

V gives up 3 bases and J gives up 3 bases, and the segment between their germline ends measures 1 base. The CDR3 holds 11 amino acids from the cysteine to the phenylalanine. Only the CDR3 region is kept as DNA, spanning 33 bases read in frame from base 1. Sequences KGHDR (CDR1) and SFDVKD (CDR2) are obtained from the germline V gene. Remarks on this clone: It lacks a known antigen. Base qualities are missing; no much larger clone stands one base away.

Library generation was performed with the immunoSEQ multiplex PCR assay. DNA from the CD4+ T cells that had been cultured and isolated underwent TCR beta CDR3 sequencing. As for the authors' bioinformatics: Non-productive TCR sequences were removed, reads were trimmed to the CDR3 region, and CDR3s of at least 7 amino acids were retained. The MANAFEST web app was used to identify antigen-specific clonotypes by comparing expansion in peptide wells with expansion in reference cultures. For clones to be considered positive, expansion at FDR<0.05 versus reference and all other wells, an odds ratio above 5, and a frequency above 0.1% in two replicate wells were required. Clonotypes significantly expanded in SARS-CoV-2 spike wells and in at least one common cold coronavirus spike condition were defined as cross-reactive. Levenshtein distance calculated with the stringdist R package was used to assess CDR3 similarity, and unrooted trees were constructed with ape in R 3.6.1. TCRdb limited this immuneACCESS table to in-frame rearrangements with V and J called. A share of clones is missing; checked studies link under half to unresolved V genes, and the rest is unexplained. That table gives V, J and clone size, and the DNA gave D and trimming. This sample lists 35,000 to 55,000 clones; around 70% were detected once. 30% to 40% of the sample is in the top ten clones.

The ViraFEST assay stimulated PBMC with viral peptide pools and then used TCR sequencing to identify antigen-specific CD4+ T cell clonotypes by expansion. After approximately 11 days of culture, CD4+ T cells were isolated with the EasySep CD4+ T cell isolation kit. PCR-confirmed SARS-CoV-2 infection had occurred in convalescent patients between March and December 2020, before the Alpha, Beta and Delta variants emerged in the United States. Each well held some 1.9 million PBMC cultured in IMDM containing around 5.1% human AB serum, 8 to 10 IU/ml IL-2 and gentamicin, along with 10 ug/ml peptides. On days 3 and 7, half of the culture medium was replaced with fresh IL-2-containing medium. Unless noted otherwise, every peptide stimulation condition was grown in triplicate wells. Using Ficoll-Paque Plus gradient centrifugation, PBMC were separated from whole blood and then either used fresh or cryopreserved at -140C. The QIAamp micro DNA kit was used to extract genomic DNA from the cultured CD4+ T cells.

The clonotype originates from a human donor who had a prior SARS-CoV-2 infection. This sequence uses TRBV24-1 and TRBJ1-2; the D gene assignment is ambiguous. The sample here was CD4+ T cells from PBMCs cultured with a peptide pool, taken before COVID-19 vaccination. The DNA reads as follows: TGTGCCACCAGTGATGACTATGGCTACACCTTC. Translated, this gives CATSDDYGYTF.